This paragraph reports one TCR beta chain. Other DNA sequences from this sample encode an identical CDR3 as well. The authors' processing: Junction-only sequences produced by ImmunoSEQ had no quality scores, so filtering differed. Clones were sequenced by immunoSEQ multiplex PCR, and TCRdb holds only the in-frame ones, with some missing. The D gene and trimming were derived from the DNA, and the V and J assignments and clone size from that table. The repertoire has 600,000 to 750,000 clones, 90% of them found once; the top ten carry 34%. This entry comes from a study of shared clonotypes between healthy human individuals. V was shortened by 5 bases and J by 3 bases, with 11 bases between the two germline ends. The germline V gene encodes CDR1 LNHDA and CDR2 SQIVND (reference sequence). This CDR3 is 13 amino acids long.

The sample was memory CD8+ T cells from PBMCs. Documented subset: CD45RO+ cells pooled with CCR7-negative TemRA cells. The chain employs TRBV19 and TRBJ2-7, with a tentative D call TRBD2 (5 bases). This clonotype originated in a man aged 18-30 years in good health. Some clones in this sample may be carry-over from other donors' samples. CDR3 in DNA: TGTGCCAGTAGTCCGACCGGAGGCTACGAGCAGTACTTC. It codes for CASSPTGGYEQYF.